Below, 21 T cell receptor beta chains from the same sample are listed, as sequenced in a study of human T cells and chemical hapten exposure. The time point was: patch test 1, 2 weeks after DPC sensitization. Regarding treatment: therapeutic diphenylcyclopropenone sensitization with weekly scalp DPC. Each CDR3 protein is one row after TCRdb ran MiXCR on the RACE reads. The sample lists under 200,000 distinct CDR3 sequences, around 15% occurring once. The input for sequencing was whole blood, taken in connection with sensitization to the hapten diphenylcyclopropenone (DPC). Every receptor here comes from a woman aged 25 to 39 with alopecia areata. Some clones in this sample may be carry-over from other donors' samples.

This clonotype was counted a few times. CDR3: CSARGAGMVLQPQHF. DNA of the CDR3: TGCAGTGCTAGAGGGGCAGGGATGGTTCTTCAGCCCCAGCATTTT. This chain joins TRBV20-1 and TRBJ1-5; TRBD1 is a possible D gene (5 bases). Looked up from germline, CDR1 is DFQATT and CDR2 is SNEGSKA (reference sequence). The CDR3 extends over 15 amino acids. The V gene lost 1 base and the J gene lost 6 bases, with 16 bases spanning the gap.

This clonotype appeared once. This sequence joins TRBV19 and TRBJ2-4, with 7 bases matching TRBD1. The CDR3 is 16 amino acids. From germline, CDR1 is LNHDA and CDR2 SQIVND (reference sequence). V trimming: 5 bases; J trimming: 1 base; junction bases outside the gene matches: 8. CDR3 DNA sequence: TGTGCCAGTAGTCCGACGGACAGGAAGGCCAAAAACATTCAGTACTTC. It translates to CASSPTDRKAKNIQYF.

There are a few counts of this clonotype. J is TRBJ2-7 and V is TRBV5-5, with a tentative D call TRBD2 (5 bases). Per germline, CDR1 SGHKS and CDR2 YYEKEE (reference sequence). Trimming left V 3 bases short and J 2 bases short, with 15 bases between. The CDR3 is made up of 15 amino acids. The CDR3, as DNA: TGTGCCAGCAGCTGGACTCATGACAAGACCTACGAGCAGTACTTC. The encoded protein is CASSWTHDKTYEQYF.

CDR3 amino acids: CASSLDLEYEQYF. The DNA for the CDR3 is TGCGCCAGCAGCTTGGATCTGGAATACGAGCAGTACTTC. The V gene is TRBV5-1, the J gene TRBJ2-7; D remains ambiguous. There are 13 residues in the CDR3. From germline, CDR1 is SGHRS and CDR2 YFSETQ. V dropped 0 bases and J dropped 4 bases, with 8 bases sitting between them.

This clonotype has at least ten counts. The rearrangement joins TRBV6-2 or TRBV6-3 to TRBJ2-7; D is unclear. Trimming removed 6 bases from V and 3 bases from J, with 9 bases in between. The CDR3 sequence is 12 residues long. Germline V CDR1 and CDR2: MNHEY, SVGEGT. As DNA, the CDR3 is TGTGCCAGCAGCCGACCCAACTACGAGCAGTACTTC. It yields the protein CASSRPNYEQYF.

In its sample, this clonotype was seen a few times. The V and J genes are TRBV20-1 and TRBJ1-5; maybe TRBD1 (5 bases). Trimming took off 6 bases at V and 2 bases at J, with 14 bases between the two ends. Germline loops: CDR1 DFQATT, CDR2 SNEGSKA (reference sequence). This CDR3 contains 14 residues. CDR3 residues: CSALGESGNQPQHF. The DNA for the CDR3 is TGCAGTGCGTTGGGGGAAAGTGGCAATCAGCCCCAGCATTTT.

This clonotype showed up just a few times. The J gene is TRBJ1-1, the V gene TRBV18; tentative D call: TRBD1 (6 bases). The length of the CDR3 is 16 residues. Germline CDR1 is KGHSH and CDR2 is LQKENI. The V end lost 3 bases, the J end lost 1 base, and 15 bases lay between the germline ends. CDR3 in DNA: TGTGCCAGCTCACCGCGGGACACCCTACGGAACACTGAAGCTTTCTTT. Protein sequence: CASSPRDTLRNTEAFF. The variable domain in full, with the rest retrieved from reference TRBV18 and TRBJ1-1, is NAGVMQNPRHLVRRRGQEARLRCSPMKGHSHVYWYRQLPEEGLKFMVYLQKENIIDESGMPKERFSAEFPKEGPSILRIQQVVRGDSAAYFCASSPRDTLRNTEAFFGQGTRLTVV.

The V gene is TRBV19, the J gene TRBJ1-5; weak D call: TRBD1 (6 bases). The CDR3 consists of 16 residues. Trimming stripped 3 bases from V and 2 bases from J, with 14 bases between. Germline CDR1 reads LNHDA; CDR2 reads SQIVND (reference sequence). The CDR3 loop reads CASSMSRGRGNQPQHF. As DNA, the CDR3 is TGTGCCAGTAGTATGTCCAGGGGAAGGGGCAATCAGCCCCAGCATTTT.

This clonotype was seen repeatedly, ten times or more. The V call is TRBV5-5, the J call TRBJ1-6; 8 bases align to TRBD1. The CDR3 totals 14 residues. Germline CDR1 is SGHKS and CDR2 is YYEKEE (reference sequence). The junction had 6 bases not matched to a gene; V was cut back by 5 bases and J by 8 bases. This CDR3 reads CASRSGQEYSPLHF. The CDR3 nucleotides are TGTGCCAGCAGGTCGGGACAGGAATATTCACCCCTCCACTTT. Full variable domain (remainder filled in from reference TRBV5-5 and TRBJ1-6): DAGVTQSPTHLIKTRGQQVTLRCSPISGHKSVSWYQQVLGQGPQFIFQYYEKEERGRGNFPDRFSARQFPNYSSELNVNALLLGDSALYLCASRSGQEYSPLHFGNGTRLTVT.

Comments on this clonotype: Compared with germline, one end of the junction differs, possibly owing to a read error. CDR3 coding DNA: TGCGGCGTTATACAGGGGTTCTACGAGCAGTACTTC. This codes for CGVIQGFYEQYF. The chain recombines TRBV29-1 with TRBJ2-7; TRBD1 matches at 7 bases. The CDR3 is 12 residues long. Germline V gene sequence: CDR1 SQVTM, CDR2 ANQGSEA.

This clonotype was detected many times. This rearrangement joins TRBV29-1 to TRBJ1-5; D call uncertain. Germline values: CDR1 SQVTM, CDR2 ANQGSEA. This CDR3 has 12 amino acids. V was clipped by 5 bases and J by 6 bases, with 11 bases between them. The CDR3 spells CSVSAEGQPQHF. In DNA form, the CDR3 reads TGCAGCGTTAGTGCGGAGGGTCAGCCCCAGCATTTT.

The chain has TRBV19 and TRBJ2-3; D unclear. In germline, CDR1 is LNHDA, CDR2 SQIVND (reference sequence). Trimming stripped 5 bases from V and 3 bases from J, with 9 bases between. The CDR3 extends over 13 amino acids. CDR3 region: CASSGPGTDTQYF. The CDR3 DNA is TGTGCCAGTAGTGGGCCTGGGACAGATACGCAGTATTTT.

This clonotype was detected many times. V usage is TRBV6-5 and J usage is TRBJ1-2; the D gene is possibly TRBD1 (6 bases). The germline V gene encodes CDR1 MNHEY and CDR2 SVGAGI. The length of the CDR3 is 17 residues. V lost 2 bases to trimming and J lost 1 base, with 17 bases between them. The CDR3 nucleotides read TGTGCCAGCAGTTACGCAAAAAACAGGGCCGTTAACTATGGCTACACCTTC. The encoded protein is CASSYAKNRAVNYGYTF.

This clonotype was seen a handful of times. The chain couples TRBV6-2 or TRBV6-3 to TRBJ2-1, with TRBD2 matching 13 bases. Germline CDR1 and CDR2: MNHEY and SVGEGT. This CDR3 is 16 amino acids long. With V trimmed by 5 bases and J by 4 bases, 5 bases remained unmatched. The chain's CDR3 is CASSTGLAGVYNEQFF. CDR3 sequence (DNA): TGTGCCAGCAGTACCGGACTAGCGGGGGTTTACAATGAGCAGTTCTTC.

This chain connects TRBV12-3 or TRBV12-4 to TRBJ1-1; D not certain. The CDR3 totals 14 residues. Trimming stripped 6 bases from V and 0 bases from J, with 11 bases between. The CDR3 spells CASRPQSLNTEAFF. Written as DNA, the CDR3 is TGTGCCAGCAGGCCCCAGAGCTTGAACACTGAAGCTTTCTTT.

This chain joins TRBV29-1 and TRBJ2-1; no clear D. Germline V CDR1 and CDR2: SQVTM, ANQGSEA. The CDR3 runs 10 residues. V was cut by 8 bases and J by 9 bases, with 11 bases left in between. CDR3 sequence reads: CSTLLGEQFF. Written as DNA, the CDR3 is TGCAGCACGCTCCTAGGTGAGCAGTTCTTC.

The chain employs TRBV6-5 and TRBJ2-1; 12 nucleotides line up with TRBD2. This CDR3 has 14 amino acids. After removal of 6 bases from V and 9 bases from J, the junction contained 6 bases not matched to a gene. Germline V gives CDR1 MNHEY, CDR2 SVGAGI. The CDR3 bases are TGTGCCAGCAGCCCCGGGACTAGCGGGTTTGAGCAGTTCTTC. As protein: CASSPGTSGFEQFF.

The rearrangement links TRBV11-3 to TRBJ2-7; D may be TRBD1 or TRBD2 (6 bases each). The germline V and J ends were trimmed by 6 bases and 2 bases, with 17 bases remaining between them. Germline assignment: CDR1 SGHNT and CDR2 YENEEA. This CDR3 is built from 15 residues. The DNA of the CDR3 is TGTGCCAGCAGTCCTCATGGGGGGCTTCCCTACGAGCAGTACTTC. Translation: CASSPHGGLPYEQYF.

This clonotype has just a few counts. This chain joins TRBV6-1 and TRBJ2-3; 7 bases match TRBD2. Germline V CDR1 and CDR2: MNHNS, SASEGT. V was clipped by 6 bases and J by 4 bases; unmatched bases: 13. The CDR3 is 16 amino acids. In DNA form, the CDR3 reads TGTGCCAGCAGCTATAGCGCGGGGACTATATCAGATACGCAGTATTTT. It codes for CASSYSAGTISDTQYF.

The DNA of the CDR3 is TGCAGTGCTCCCATCAATGAGCAGTTCTTC. This encodes CSAPINEQFF. The chain recombines TRBV20-1 with TRBJ2-1; no clear D gene. This CDR3 region has 10 residues. Trimming took off 5 bases at V and 6 bases at J, with 5 bases between the two ends. Germline lookup yields CDR1 DFQATT and CDR2 SNEGSKA (reference sequence).

The chain recombines TRBV12-3 or TRBV12-4 with TRBJ1-5; D might be TRBD1 (6 bases). The CDR3 sequence is 17 residues long. V was cut by 6 bases and J by 5 bases, with 23 bases left in between. This chain's CDR3 is CASSRHSTTGGHQPQHF. The CDR3 DNA reads as TGTGCCAGCAGCAGACACTCAACGACGGGGGGCCATCAGCCCCAGCATTTT.